What follows are 27 T cell receptor beta chains derived from one specimen sequenced in a study of cytomegalovirus exposure and HLA in healthy donors. It was with 60 Vbeta and 13 Jbeta primers that the PCR ran. The method was immunoSEQ multiplex PCR; TCRdb's version includes in-frame clones alone and lacks a portion of them. The table records 130,000 or so clones, approximately 76% of them present only once. The sequenced sample consisted of PBMCs. The receptors come from a man aged 35-49 years in good health and CMV-seronegative.

V is TRBV30 and J is TRBJ1-1, with D possibly matching TRBD1 (5 bases). The CDR3 is made up of 13 amino acids. With 2 bases removed from V and 4 bases from J, the gap between germline ends came to 11 bases. Germline CDR1 and CDR2: GTSNPN and SVGIG (reference sequence). For the CDR3, the DNA is TGTGCCTGGAGTTTCGGAGGGGCCACTGAAGCTTTCTTT. Its translation is CAWSFGGATEAFF. Together with reference TRBV30 and TRBJ1-1, the CDR3 gives the full variable domain: SQTIHQWPATLVQPVGSPLSLECTVEGTSNPNLYWYRQAAGRGLQLLFYSVGIGQISSEVPQNLSASRPQDRQFILSSKKLLLSDSGFYLCAWSFGGATEAFFGQGTRLTVV.

V and J are TRBV4-1 and TRBJ2-7; 7 nucleotides line up with TRBD2. From germline, CDR1 is MGHRA and CDR2 YSYEKL. The length of the CDR3 is 16 residues. The ends lost 4 bases at V and 2 bases at J; junction bases unmatched: 11. CDR3: CASSLLTSAMAYEQYF. In DNA, the CDR3 is TGCGCCAGCAGCCTTCTAACTAGCGCCATGGCCTACGAGCAGTACTTC.

The rearrangement links TRBV10-3 to TRBJ2-5; D might be TRBD1 (6 bases). The CDR3 totals 15 residues. Trimming shortened V by 5 bases and J by 5 bases, and 18 bases separated the two germline ends. The germline V gene encodes CDR1 ENHRY and CDR2 SYGVKD. In nucleotides, the CDR3 is TGTGCCATCAGTTCCGGGACAAGGGGCCGGGAGACCCAGTACTTC. This codes for CAISSGTRGRETQYF.

This clone was seen a few times. This chain links TRBV5-6 with TRBJ2-7, with 7 bases identical to TRBD1. V was pared by 1 base and J by 3 bases, with 4 bases of the junction left unmatched. The CDR3 spans 14 residues. The V gene's germline CDR1 is SGHDT and CDR2 YYEEEE. CDR3 in amino acids: CASSLPGQIYEQYF. The CDR3 bases are TGTGCCAGCAGCTTGCCGGGACAGATCTACGAGCAGTACTTC.

In its sample, this clone was seen a few times. This chain connects TRBV27 to TRBJ2-2; D is perhaps TRBD1 (6 bases). Germline-derived CDR1 and CDR2 are MNHEY and SMNVEV (reference sequence). Trimming shortened V by 6 bases and J by 5 bases, and 7 bases separated the two germline ends. CDR3 length: 12 amino acids. The CDR3 bases are TGTGCCAGCAGCACAGGGACCGGGGAGCTGTTTTTT. Its protein product is CASSTGTGELFF.

V usage is TRBV6-6 and J usage is TRBJ2-7; tentatively, D is TRBD2 (5 bases). Germline V gene lookup returns CDR1 MNHNY and CDR2 SVGAGI (reference sequence). Between the trimmed V and J ends, which lost 5 bases and 0 bases, there was a span of 14 bases. This CDR3 comprises 15 residues. The CDR3 coding sequence is TGTGCCAGCAGTGCGGGCCCTAGTAGCTCCTACGAGCAGTACTTC. It specifies CASSAGPSSSYEQYF.

This chain links TRBV19 with TRBJ2-5; D is possibly TRBD2 (5 bases). The CDR3 contains 17 residues. V was trimmed by 4 bases and J by 5 bases, leaving 23 bases between them. Germline-derived CDR1 and CDR2 are LNHDA and SQIVND (reference sequence). This chain's CDR3 is CASSTTTSVYAGETQYF. The DNA of the CDR3 is TGTGCCAGTAGTACCACCACGAGTGTTTACGCGGGCGAGACCCAGTACTTC.

Concerning this clone: Distinct nucleotide sequences in the sample also encode this CDR3. The chain joins TRBV6-4 to TRBJ2-1; D is unclear. The V and J ends lost 4 bases and 4 bases respectively, with 11 bases between them. This CDR3 region has 14 residues. CDR1 MRHNA and CDR2 SNTAGT come from the germline V gene. DNA for the CDR3: TGTGCCAGCAGTGTTGGGCAGGATTACAATGAGCAGTTCTTC. Residues: CASSVGQDYNEQFF.

V and J are TRBV7-9 and TRBJ2-7, with D tentatively TRBD2 (6 bases). In germline, CDR1 is SEHNR, CDR2 FQNEAQ (reference sequence). The CDR3 consists of 17 residues. Trimming took off 3 bases at V and 0 bases at J, with 18 bases between the two ends. Here the CDR3 reads CASSLLGGTAPSYEQYF. In DNA form, the CDR3 reads TGTGCCAGCAGCTTGCTGGGCGGGACTGCCCCCTCCTACGAGCAGTACTTC.

The chain joins TRBV5-1 to TRBJ2-7, with 7 bases identical to TRBD2. CDR3 length: 14 residues. Germline assignment: CDR1 SGHRS and CDR2 YFSETQ. V lost 0 bases, J lost 3 bases, and 3 bases stayed unmatched. CDR3 DNA: TGCGCCAGCAGCTTGGGGAGCGGGGACTACGAGCAGTACTTC. Protein sequence: CASSLGSGDYEQYF.

This chain joins TRBV7-8 and TRBJ2-7; 8 positions agree with TRBD1. The CDR3 has 13 amino acids. The germline gives CDR1 SGHVS, CDR2 FQNEAQ. Trimming at V came to 5 bases and at J to 2 bases, leaving 2 bases not matched to a gene. CDR3 sequence (DNA): TGTGCCAGCAGCGTACAGGGGGCCTACGAGCAGTACTTC. Its translation: CASSVQGAYEQYF.

The V and J genes are TRBV27 and TRBJ2-2, with 8 bases identical to TRBD1. CDR3 length: 15 amino acids. Per germline, CDR1 MNHEY and CDR2 SMNVEV (reference sequence). V shed 2 bases and J 1 base; nucleotides not matched to a gene: 0. As DNA, the CDR3 is TGTGCCAGCAGTTTAGGGACAGGGAACACCGGGGAGCTGTTTTTT. The encoded protein is CASSLGTGNTGELFF.

This chain links TRBV6-1 with TRBJ2-7, with unresolved D. The V gene lost 9 bases and the J gene lost 4 bases, with 10 bases spanning the gap. The CDR3 is 11 residues long. Germline CDR1 and CDR2: MNHNS and SASEGT. CDR3 in amino acids: CASIGEYEQYF. DNA of the CDR3: TGTGCCAGTATTGGAGAATACGAGCAGTACTTC.

The gene calls are TRBV11-2 and TRBJ2-7; D is unresolved. Trimming left V 1 base short and J 4 bases short, with 8 bases between. The CDR3 extends over 13 amino acids. Germline CDR1 SGHAT, CDR2 FQNNGV. CDR3 nucleotides: TGTGCCAGCAGCTTAGGCCAACGGTACGAGCAGTACTTC. Translating it yields CASSLGQRYEQYF.

The V gene is TRBV6-5, the J gene TRBJ2-2; 7 bases match TRBD2. With V trimmed by 5 bases and J by 1 base, 4 bases remained unmatched. There are 15 residues in the CDR3. CDR1 and CDR2 (germline): MNHEY, SVGAGI. DNA for the CDR3: TGTGCCAGCAGTCGATCTAGCGGGAACACCGGGGAGCTGTTTTTT. Translation gives CASSRSSGNTGELFF.

In this sample, this clone turned up once. The J gene is TRBJ2-7, the V gene TRBV28; no clear D. Per germline, CDR1 MDHEN and CDR2 SYDVKM. V was shortened by 2 bases and J by 2 bases, with 10 bases between the two germline ends. This CDR3 has 14 residues. The CDR3 protein is CASSLVPGPYEQYF. The CDR3 region has the DNA TGTGCCAGCAGTTTAGTCCCTGGGCCCTACGAGCAGTACTTC. Variable domain in full (rest from reference TRBV28 and TRBJ2-7): DVKVTQSSRYLVKRTGEKVFLECVQDMDHENMFWYRQDPGLGLRLIYFSYDVKMKEKGDIPEGYSVSREKKERFSLILESASTNQTSMYLCASSLVPGPYEQYFGPGTRLTVT.

The genes are TRBV7-7 and TRBJ2-7; D is possibly TRBD2 (5 bases). Trimming cost V 1 base and J 5 bases, with 9 bases left between them. The CDR3 extends over 13 amino acids. The germline gives CDR1 SSHAT, CDR2 FNYEAQ (reference sequence). CDR3 protein: CASSLGGGNEQYF. The CDR3 coding sequence is TGTGCCAGCAGCTTAGGTGGAGGTAACGAGCAGTACTTC.

This clone was observed a few times. The J gene is TRBJ2-5, the V gene TRBV30; 10 positions agree with TRBD1. CDR1 and CDR2 (germline): GTSNPN, SVGIG (reference sequence). The CDR3 runs to 18 residues. With V trimmed by 8 bases and J by 4 bases, 22 bases remained unmatched. CDR3 DNA: TGTGCCGCCATGACAGGGGGCGGCGGGAGCGGGTATGGAGAGACCCAGTACTTC. Translating it yields CAAMTGGGGSGYGETQYF.

The rearrangement joins TRBV18 to TRBJ2-2, with 9 bases that match TRBD1. The CDR3 consists of 16 residues. Germline trimming cut 2 bases from V and 6 bases from J; bases unmatched to any gene: 7. CDR1 KGHSH and CDR2 LQKENI come from the germline V gene. CDR3 protein: CASSPTYTGGSGELFF. In DNA form, the CDR3 reads TGTGCCAGCTCACCAACTTACACAGGGGGCTCCGGGGAGCTGTTTTTT.

Remarks on this clone: Germline and junction disagree at one end, which may indicate a read error. The chain recombines TRBV7-9 with TRBJ2-1; TRBD2 matches 12 bases. Germline assignment: CDR1 SEHNR and CDR2 FQNEAQ (reference sequence). The CDR3 totals 19 residues. As DNA, the CDR3 is TGTTCCAGCAGCTTAGTTGGACTAGCGGGGCTTTCCTCCTACAATGAGCAGTTCTTC. This encodes CSSSLVGLAGLSSYNEQFF.

The V call is TRBV7-8, the J call TRBJ2-7, with TRBD1 as a possible D gene (5 bases). Trimming left V 0 bases short and J 3 bases short, with 15 bases between. Germline V gene data show CDR1 as SGHVS and CDR2 as FQNEAQ. The CDR3 length is 16 residues. The CDR3 DNA is TGTGCCAGCAGCTTAGCCCCGACAGACTCCTACTACGAGCAGTACTTC. As protein: CASSLAPTDSYYEQYF.

V usage is TRBV29-1 and J usage is TRBJ2-1; 7 nucleotides line up with TRBD2. The CDR3 runs 15 residues. The trim removed 4 bases at V and 4 bases at J, leaving 10 bases unmatched. CDR1 and CDR2 (germline): SQVTM, ANQGSEA. CDR3 loop: CSVVGRGREYNEQFF. In nucleotides, the CDR3 is TGCAGCGTTGTTGGACGCGGGAGAGAGTACAATGAGCAGTTCTTC.

The CDR3 nucleotides read TGTGCCAGACACCTTTCTCGAAACACCATATATTTT. It yields the protein CARHLSRNTIYF. The V call is TRBV27, the J call TRBJ1-3; D unresolved. CDR1 MNHEY and CDR2 SMNVEV come from the germline V gene (reference sequence). Trimming left V 9 bases short and J 5 bases short, with 11 bases between. The length of the CDR3 is 12 residues.

The rearrangement uses TRBV7-2 and TRBJ1-5; 7 nucleotides line up with TRBD1. Germline V lookup: CDR1 SGHTA, CDR2 FQGNSA. This CDR3 comprises 16 residues. J gave up 0 bases and V 5 bases, and 7 bases lay outside the gene matches. The CDR3 spells CASSLGTVYSNQPQHF. The CDR3 nucleotides read TGTGCCAGCAGCCTCGGGACAGTCTATAGCAATCAGCCCCAGCATTTT.

The V gene is TRBV7-7, the J gene TRBJ2-5; 9 bases map to TRBD2. Trimming at V came to 1 base and at J to 2 bases, leaving 5 bases not matched to a gene. CDR3 length equals 16 residues. Germline loops: CDR1 SSHAT, CDR2 FNYEAQ (reference sequence). CDR3 in DNA: TGTGCCAGCAGCTTAGGACTAGCGGAGGGACAAGAGACCCAGTACTTC. It codes for CASSLGLAEGQETQYF.

The chain combines TRBV7-9 with TRBJ2-3, with 7 positions matching TRBD2. J gave up 4 bases and V 1 base, and 8 bases lay outside the gene matches. This CDR3 has 16 amino acids. In germline, CDR1 is SEHNR, CDR2 FQNEAQ (reference sequence). The CDR3 region has the DNA TGTGCCAGCAGCTTAGTACGGCGGGAGCGGGCAGATACGCAGTATTTT. Protein: CASSLVRRERADTQYF.

The genes are TRBV23-1 and TRBJ2-2; 9 positions agree with TRBD1. TRBV23-1 carries the ORF label, with uncertain function. The ends lost 7 bases at V and 4 bases at J; junction bases unmatched: 13. The CDR3 covers 17 residues. As DNA, the CDR3 is TGCGCCAGCACTCCCCCGGGGACAGGGAAGGGCACCGGGGAGCTGTTTTTT. This sequence encodes CASTPPGTGKGTGELFF.